Listed below are T cell receptor beta chains from one sample, sequenced in a study of cytomegalovirus exposure and HLA in healthy donors. The repertoire was sequenced with immunoSEQ multiplex PCR; TCRdb's copy has only in-frame clones and lacks some. This sample has about 160,000 clones, with approximately 80% found just once. The specimen was PBMCs. All receptors derive from a man aged 40-49 years in good health and CMV-seronegative. Both conserved end residues are trimmed from each CDR3. Fields, in order: J gene, V gene, CDR3 protein.

J: TRBJ1-2; V: TRBV6-5; CDR3: ASSPQGQGGYGYT
J: TRBJ2-1; V: TRBV13; CDR3: ASSSNTQGHEQF
J: TRBJ2-3; V: TRBV7-9; CDR3: ASRNTLALSSTDTQY
J: TRBJ1-5; V: TRBV4-2; CDR3: ASSHSRTGGSQPQH
J: TRBJ2-7; V: TRBV27; CDR3: ASSSGSPYEQY
J: TRBJ1-6; V: TRBV5-6; CDR3: ASSITREFGTPH
J: TRBJ2-3; V: TRBV6-5; CDR3: ASSLGDYITDTQY
J: TRBJ1-4; V: TRBV18; CDR3: ASSPDNPGTNEKLF
J: TRBJ1-1; V: TRBV19; CDR3: ASSKTGANTEAF
J: TRBJ1-2; V: TRBV30; CDR3: AWDPGTGSADYT
J: TRBJ2-7; V: TRBV13; CDR3: ASSYSGANEQY
J: TRBJ1-6; V: TRBV5-1; CDR3: ASSLGTDNSPLH
J: TRBJ2-5; V: TRBV9; CDR3: ASSGGQGGTQY
J: TRBJ1-1; V: TRBV6-5; CDR3: ASIVGGTEAF
J: TRBJ1-2; V: TRBV5-4; CDR3: ASSSARGLNYGYT
J: TRBJ2-3; V: TRBV30; CDR3: AWNPGRTDTQY
J: TRBJ2-1; V: TRBV29-1; CDR3: SKLGTGGLEEQF
J: TRBJ2-7; V: TRBV27; CDR3: ASSGFGGKNEQY
J: TRBJ2-5; V: TRBV7-7; CDR3: ASSPASGREETQY
J: TRBJ1-1; V: TRBV5-4; CDR3: ASTLNGDTEAF
J: TRBJ1-6; V: TRBV5-4; CDR3: ASQLGAGSPLH
J: TRBJ2-7; V: TRBV2; CDR3: ASRPRGDYEQY
J: TRBJ2-7; V: TRBV4-3; CDR3: ASSQQAEGFYEQY
J: TRBJ1-5; V: TRBV5-6; CDR3: ASSTQGGRNQPQH
J: TRBJ1-2; V: TRBV6-1; CDR3: ASKRQNYGYP
J: TRBJ2-1; V: TRBV7-9; CDR3: ASSLFPSLAGGYNEQF
J: TRBJ1-2; V: TRBV6-5; CDR3: ASKNAGGGYT
J: TRBJ2-1; V: TRBV27; CDR3: ASSLRLGYEQF
J: TRBJ1-3; V: TRBV5-6; CDR3: ASSLTGSGNTIY
J: TRBJ1-4; V: TRBV10-3; CDR3: AISRGTGQNEKLF
J: TRBJ2-7; V: TRBV30; CDR3: AWNQGVSEQY
J: TRBJ2-5; V: TRBV5-1; CDR3: ASSLSASGGASVETQY
J: TRBJ2-7; V: TRBV4-2; CDR3: ASSQVGGAYEQY
J: TRBJ1-1; V: TRBV5-1; CDR3: ASSYEGGNTEAF
J: TRBJ2-7; V: TRBV30; CDR3: AWSVAGTSMY
J: TRBJ2-1; V: TRBV9; CDR3: ASSALRTGSVRGEQF
J: TRBJ2-7; V: TRBV6-6; CDR3: ASSLNYEQY
J: TRBJ2-3; V: TRBV20-1; CDR3: SAPFPDTQY
J: TRBJ2-7; V: TRBV19; CDR3: ASSEDRSGYEQY
J: TRBJ2-7; V: TRBV20-1; CDR3: SAPRGFEQY
J: TRBJ2-5; V: TRBV29-1; CDR3: SVDRDFGMIASGAEETQY
J: TRBJ1-1; V: TRBV28; CDR3: ASIMRTEAF
J: TRBJ2-2; V: TRBV6-5; CDR3: ASSYYGLAGELF